Each of the 8 T cell receptor beta chains below was sequenced from the same sample in a study of T cell responses to AZD1222 COVID-19 vaccine (dated by TCRdb to the early 2020s). Sample time point, as interpreted from the label and publication: baseline before first vaccination. Libraries were prepared through the immunoSEQ multiplex PCR assay. The table comes from immuneACCESS by way of TCRdb, which keeps in-frame sequences with V and J called. Part of the clones is missing from these tables; in studies checked, under half for an unresolved V gene and the rest for unknown reasons. The sample contains about 85,000 clones, about nine tenths of them found a single time. Under 4% of the sample is held by the ten biggest clonotypes. The source material was peripheral blood, sampled on day 0 of AZD1222 vaccination. Receptor source: an adult in good health.

This chain's CDR3 is CASSLGYDGYTF. In nucleotides, the CDR3 is TGTGCCAGCAGTTTAGGATACGATGGCTACACCTTC. V and J are TRBV12-3 or TRBV12-4 and TRBJ1-2; D unresolved. The germline V and J ends were trimmed by 1 base and 6 bases, with 6 bases remaining between them. This CDR3 spans 12 amino acids.

The chain carries TRBV18 and TRBJ1-6, with D hard to call. CDR1 is KGHSH and CDR2 is LQKENI in the germline V gene. The CDR3 runs 15 residues. The V end was cut by 0 bases, the J end by 7 bases, with 10 bases between. The CDR3 region has the DNA TGTGCCAGCTCACCACCAGGAGGTCACAATTCACCCCTCCACTTT. This codes for CASSPPGGHNSPLHF. The whole variable domain, filled in from reference TRBV18 and TRBJ1-6, reads NAGVMQNPRHLVRRRGQEARLRCSPMKGHSHVYWYRQLPEEGLKFMVYLQKENIIDESGMPKERFSAEFPKEGPSILRIQQVVRGDSAAYFCASSPPGGHNSPLHFGNGTRLTVT.

The chain recombines TRBV7-9 with TRBJ2-7; D perhaps matches TRBD2 (5 bases). The CDR3 is 16 amino acids. V lost 3 bases and J 0 bases, leaving 15 bases between the germline ends. Germline CDR1 reads SEHNR; CDR2 reads FQNEAQ (reference sequence). The CDR3 bases are TGTGCCAGCAGCTTGAGCAGCAGCGGTAGCTCCTACGAGCAGTACTTC. The encoded protein is CASSLSSSGSSYEQYF.

The chain joins TRBV18 to TRBJ1-4; 9 nucleotides agree with TRBD1. Germline V gene lookup returns CDR1 KGHSH and CDR2 LQKENI. V dropped 6 bases and J dropped 8; count of bases not matched to a gene: 7. The CDR3 has 14 residues. CDR3: CASSWTGEGEKLFF. CDR3 coding DNA: TGTGCCAGCTCGTGGACAGGGGAAGGGGAAAAACTGTTTTTT.

The chain combines TRBV9 with TRBJ1-6; maybe TRBD1 (5 bases). This CDR3 is built from 16 residues. CDR1 and CDR2 from the germline V gene are SGDLS and YYNGEE. The V end lost 4 bases, the J end lost 5 bases, and 16 bases lay between the germline ends. The CDR3 sequence is CASSKAGTVDNSPLHF. For the CDR3, the DNA is TGTGCCAGCAGCAAGGCGGGGACGGTAGATAATTCACCCCTCCACTTT. Based on the CDR3 plus reference TRBV9 and TRBJ1-6, the full variable domain is DSGVTQTPKHLITATGQRVTLRCSPRSGDLSVYWYQQSLDQGLQFLIQYYNGEERAKGNILERFSAQQFPDLHSELNLSSLELGDSALYFCASSKAGTVDNSPLHFGNGTRLTVT.

The rearrangement links TRBV5-5 to TRBJ1-2; D unclear. The CDR3 runs to 13 residues. Trimming removed 4 bases at V and 2 bases at J, with 9 bases between. CDR1 is SGHKS and CDR2 is YYEKEE in the germline V gene (reference sequence). CDR3 coding DNA: TGTGCCAGCAGCGCCGGTTGGAACTATGGCTACACCTTC. It specifies CASSAGWNYGYTF.

J is TRBJ2-1 and V is TRBV10-1; 13 bases are a match to TRBD2. Looked up from germline, CDR1 is WNHNN and CDR2 is SYGVQD (reference sequence). The CDR3 length is 15 residues. Unmatched junction bases numbered 4, after V lost 6 bases and J lost 5 bases. CDR3 sequence reads: CASSQTSGRNNEQFF. DNA for the CDR3: TGCGCCAGCAGCCAGACTAGCGGGAGGAACAATGAGCAGTTCTTC.

V usage is TRBV9 and J usage is TRBJ2-1, with 10 positions matching TRBD2. There are 17 residues in the CDR3. Germline lookup yields CDR1 SGDLS and CDR2 YYNGEE. The junction had 13 bases not matched to a gene; V was cut back by 2 bases and J by 8 bases. Here the CDR3 reads CASSVSGGAYGWYEQFF. DNA of the CDR3: TGTGCCAGCAGCGTCAGCGGGGGGGCCTACGGGTGGTATGAGCAGTTCTTC.